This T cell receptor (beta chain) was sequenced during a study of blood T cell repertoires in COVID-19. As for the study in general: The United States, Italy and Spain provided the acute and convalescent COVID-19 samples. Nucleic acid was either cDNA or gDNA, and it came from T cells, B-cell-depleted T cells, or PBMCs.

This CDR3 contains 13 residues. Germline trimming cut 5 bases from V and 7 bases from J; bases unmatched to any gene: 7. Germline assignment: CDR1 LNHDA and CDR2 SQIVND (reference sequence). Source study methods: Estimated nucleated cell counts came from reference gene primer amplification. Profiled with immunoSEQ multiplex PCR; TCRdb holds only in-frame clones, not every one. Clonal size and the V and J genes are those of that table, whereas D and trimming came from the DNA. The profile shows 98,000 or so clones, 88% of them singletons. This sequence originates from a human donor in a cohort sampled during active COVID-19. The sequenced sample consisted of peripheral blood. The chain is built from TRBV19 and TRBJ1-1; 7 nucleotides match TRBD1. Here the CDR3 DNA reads TGTGCCAGTAGTCTCACCTCAGGGGGTGAAGCTTTCTTT. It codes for CASSLTSGGEAFF.